These T cell receptor beta chains were read from a single sample in a study of blood T cells in healthy people across ages. A single record per CDR3 protein comes from TCRdb applying MiXCR to the 5' RACE reads. The data contain 750,000 or so distinct CDR3 sequences, 25% of them seen just once; the ten biggest clones take up roughly a tenth. These data were also filed under a second study, of T cells of mothers and their children.

The sequenced material came from blood. The receptors come from a boy aged 5-17 years in good health. Each CDR3 is given with its conserved first and last residue. A D gene is named only where the DNA matches it firmly. For some rows the clone size is stated as once, few or many, or as a class when expanded; others skip it.

cdr3_aa	cdr3_nt	d_call	v_call	clone_size	j_call
CATSRDAGPGETQYF	TGTGCCACCAGCAGAGACGCAGGGCCCGGAGAGACCCAGTACTTC	NA	TRBV15	few	TRBJ2-5
CSARDRAGGLYEQYF	TGCAGTGCTAGAGATAGAGCGGGAGGACTCTACGAGCAGTACTTC	TRBD2	TRBV20-1	NA	TRBJ2-7
CASSELDPSTWEETQYF	TGTGCCAGCAGTGAATTAGACCCATCTACTTGGGAAGAGACCCAGTACTTC	NA	TRBV2	few	TRBJ2-5
CASSEGSVSGNTIYF	TGTGCCAGCAGTGAGGGGTCGGTCTCTGGAAACACCATATATTTT	NA	TRBV13	NA	TRBJ1-3
CSGREAEETQYF	TGCAGCGGAAGGGAGGCAGAAGAGACCCAGTACTTC	NA	TRBV29-1	NA	TRBJ2-5
CSVAGQGTGTEAFF	TGCAGCGTCGCCGGGCAGGGGACGGGCACTGAAGCTTTCTTT	NA	TRBV29-1	NA	TRBJ1-1
CASSESVGPEVETQYF	TGTGCCAGCAGTGAATCCGTCGGACCGGAGGTGGAGACCCAGTACTTC	NA	TRBV25-1	few	TRBJ2-5
CSDGTEKETQYF	TGCAGCGACGGGACAGAGAAAGAGACCCAGTACTTC	TRBD1	TRBV29-1	NA	TRBJ2-5
CASSPPQGSYNEQFF	TGTGCCAGCAGTCCCCCCCAGGGTTCCTACAATGAGCAGTTCTTC	NA	TRBV28	NA	TRBJ2-1
CASTAIAGSSYNEQFF	TGTGCCAGCACCGCCATAGCGGGGAGCTCCTACAATGAGCAGTTCTTC	TRBD2	TRBV7-9	once	TRBJ2-1
CASSQEITRPGETQYF	TGCGCCAGCAGCCAGGAGATAACACGCCCCGGGGAGACCCAGTACTTC	NA	TRBV4-3	NA	TRBJ2-5
CASSSSREGTDAYGYTF	TGTGCCAGCAGCTCTTCAAGAGAGGGGACAGACGCCTATGGCTACACCTTC	TRBD1	TRBV6-6	NA	TRBJ1-2
CASSLGRAMAQHF	TGTGCCAGCAGCTTAGGGCGGGCTATGGCCCAGCATTTT	NA	TRBV7-2	few	TRBJ1-5
CASSLSHLGGTEAFF	TGTGCCAGCAGTTTATCCCATTTGGGGGGCACTGAAGCTTTCTTT	NA	TRBV28	NA	TRBJ1-1
CSVGGRARETQYF	TGCAGCGTTGGAGGGAGGGCCCGGGAGACCCAGTACTTC	TRBD2	TRBV29-1	few	TRBJ2-5
CASTLGGQGISGNTIYF	TGTGCCAGCACCCTGGGAGGACAGGGTATCTCTGGAAACACCATATATTTT	TRBD1	TRBV12-3/TRBV12-4	many	TRBJ1-3
CASSVAGANYNEQFF	TGTGCCAGCAGCGTAGCAGGGGCTAACTACAATGAGCAGTTCTTC	NA	TRBV9	once	TRBJ2-1
CASSSRQGTADTQYF	TGCGCCAGCAGCTCTCGCCAGGGGACGGCAGATACGCAGTATTTT	NA	TRBV5-1	NA	TRBJ2-3
CASSSRFDEQYF	TGTGCCAGCAGCTCAAGATTCGACGAGCAGTACTTC	NA	TRBV7-9	NA	TRBJ2-7
CSAGGRTKESQYF	TGCAGTGCTGGGGGAAGGACTAAAGAGTCCCAGTACTTC	NA	TRBV20-1	NA	TRBJ2-5
CASSLTSGSTQYF	TGTGCCAGCAGCTTAACTAGTGGTTCGACCCAGTACTTC	NA	TRBV7-2	few	TRBJ2-5
CASSQDFVGGTYEQYF	TGCGCCAGCAGCCAAGATTTCGTAGGGGGCACCTACGAGCAGTACTTC	TRBD1	TRBV4-1	NA	TRBJ2-7
CASSGREGADTQYF	TGTGCCAGCTCAGGGCGCGAGGGGGCAGATACGCAGTATTTT	NA	TRBV18	few	TRBJ2-3
CASSLGEQGAHEKLFF	TGTGCCAGCAGCTTAGGTGAACAGGGGGCCCATGAAAAACTGTTTTTT	TRBD1	TRBV13	few	TRBJ1-4
CASSLGDRVYEQYF	TGCGCCAGCAGCTTGGGGGACAGAGTCTACGAGCAGTACTTC	TRBD1	TRBV5-1	NA	TRBJ2-7
CASSQVLAGDGTQYF	TGTGCCAGCAGCCAAGTCCTAGCTGGCGATGGAACGCAGTATTTT	NA	TRBV4-2	NA	TRBJ2-3
CASSPFGPGNTDTQYF	NA	NA	TRBV2	NA	TRBJ2-3
CASSLMTFSAPDTQYF	TGTGCCAGCAGCCTAATGACGTTTAGCGCCCCAGATACGCAGTATTTT	NA	TRBV7-2	NA	TRBJ2-3
CASSLALAGARTDTQYF	TGTGCCAGCAGCTTAGCGTTGGCGGGAGCAAGGACAGATACGCAGTATTTT	TRBD2	TRBV7-9	NA	TRBJ2-3
CSARQGRYEQYF	TGCAGTGCTCGACAGGGGAGGTACGAGCAGTACTTC	TRBD1	TRBV20-1	NA	TRBJ2-7
CASISQGAQETQYF	TGTGCCAGCATTTCTCAGGGGGCCCAAGAGACCCAGTACTTC	TRBD1	TRBV28	NA	TRBJ2-5
CASRRDGCGYTF	TGTGCCAGCCGTCGGGACGGCTGTGGCTACACCTTC	NA	TRBV2	NA	TRBJ1-2
CSALQGKAEAFF	TGCAGTGCTCTACAGGGTAAGGCTGAAGCTTTCTTT	NA	TRBV20-1	NA	TRBJ1-1